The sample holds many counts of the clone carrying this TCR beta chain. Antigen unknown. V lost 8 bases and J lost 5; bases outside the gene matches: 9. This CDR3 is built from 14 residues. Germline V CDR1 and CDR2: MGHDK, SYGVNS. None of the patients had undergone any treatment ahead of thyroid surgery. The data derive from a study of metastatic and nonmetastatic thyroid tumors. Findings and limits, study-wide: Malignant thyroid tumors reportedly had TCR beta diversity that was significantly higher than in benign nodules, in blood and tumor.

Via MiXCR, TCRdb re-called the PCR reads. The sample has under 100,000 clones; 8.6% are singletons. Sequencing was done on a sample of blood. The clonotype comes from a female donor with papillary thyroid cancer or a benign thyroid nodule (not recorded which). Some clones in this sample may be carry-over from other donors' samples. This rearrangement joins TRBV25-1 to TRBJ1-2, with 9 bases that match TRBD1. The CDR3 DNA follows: TGTGCCAGCCTCCCGGGACAGGGAGTTTATGGCTACACCTTC. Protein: CASLPGQGVYGYTF.